This TCR beta chain was sequenced for a study of blood T cell repertoires in COVID-19. About the research overall: Samples taken during acute and convalescent COVID-19 were collected in the United States, Italy and Spain. T cells, B-cell-depleted T cells, or PBMCs provided the cDNA or gDNA that served as material.

Clinical histories supplied by participants themselves formed the basis of cohort assignment. The trim removed 1 base at V and 5 bases at J, leaving 4 bases unmatched. The V gene's germline CDR1 is LGHDT and CDR2 YNNKEL (reference sequence). The CDR3 loop spans 16 amino acids. In the authors' methods: Estimated nucleated cell counts came from reference gene primer amplification. The repertoire was sequenced with immunoSEQ multiplex PCR; TCRdb's copy has only in-frame clones and lacks some. That table supplies the V and J calls and clone size; D and trimming were determined from the DNA. The table has about 300,000 clones, 85% seen once.

V and J are TRBV3-1 (or the pseudogene TRBV3-2) and TRBJ2-2, with 10 positions matching TRBD2. The TCR originated in a woman in her forties or fifties who had recovered from COVID-19. Material: PBMCs or T cells enriched from blood (not recorded which). This CDR3 reads CASSQGASGRTGELFF. The CDR3 region has the DNA TGTGCCAGCAGCCAAGGGGCTAGCGGGAGAACCGGGGAGCTGTTTTTT.